Below, one TCR beta chain is given with its context. V lost 0 bases, J lost 10 bases, and 14 bases lay in between. CDR1 is SGDLS and CDR2 is YYNGEE in the germline V gene. This CDR3 has 14 amino acids. This sample stems from a study of blood T cell repertoires in COVID-19. Across the whole study: The United States, Italy and Spain supplied acute and convalescent COVID-19 samples. The cDNA or gDNA used as material had been derived from T cells, B-cell-depleted T cells, or PBMCs.

The authors' processing: Reference gene primer amplification yielded estimated nucleated cell counts. TCRdb's table, derived via immunoSEQ multiplex PCR, lists solely in-frame clones and lacks some. D and trimming come from the DNA, and the V and J calls and clone size come from that table. This sample has fewer than 300,000 clones, with nearly 90% found just once. The specimen sequenced was peripheral blood. This clonotype was obtained from a woman aged 25 to 39 with acute or convalescent COVID-19. The gene calls are TRBV9 and TRBJ2-1, with D possibly matching TRBD2 (6 bases). The CDR3 here is CASSVGSWAGEQFF. The DNA for the CDR3 is TGTGCCAGCAGCGTAGGGAGTTGGGCGGGAGAGCAGTTCTTC.